This entry features one T cell receptor beta chain sequence. Its antigen is as yet unknown. An end of the junction does not agree with germline; a read error may underlie this. A modified ARM-PCR protocol with three rounds of nested PCR amplified TCRbeta. TCRdb itself ran the multiplex PCR reads through MiXCR, one entry per CDR3 protein. This sample has about 48,000 distinct CDR3 sequences, with 64% found just once. This sample's RNA came from whole unsorted tissue. The normal lung tissue was taken more than 3 cm from the tumor edge. Newly diagnosed lung cancer patients had thoracic surgery in China, August–November 2014, without prior chemotherapy. The sample is drawn from a study of tumor and adjacent non-tumor tissue in lung cancer. In the study overall: Patients comprised some eleven adenocarcinoma, 2 squamous cell carcinoma and 1 small cell lung cancer. Aged about 31 to 76 years, patients included roughly eleven men and roughly 5 women with stage I to III disease. Study results and caveats: Tumor TCR diversity, when higher, was linked to shorter survival.

This CDR3 region has 15 residues. The germline CDR1 and CDR2 sequences are MDHEN and SYDVKM. The clonotype comes from a woman aged 70-85 years with non-small cell lung cancer. Sequenced material: distant non-tumor lung tissue. J is TRBJ1-5 and V is TRBV28; D is ambiguous. The CDR3 spells CTSSPLSGNNQPQHF. The CDR3 bases are TGTACCAGCAGTCCACTCTCCGGGAATAATCAGCCCCAGCATTTT.